This T cell receptor beta chain comes out of a study of shared clonotypes between healthy human individuals. Regarding the study as a whole: Larger estimated richness was generally seen in naive subsets than in memory subsets.

About this clone: The target antigen is unknown.

This CDR3 is 13 amino acids long. The germline CDR1 and CDR2 sequences are MDHEN and SYDVKM. Trimming shortened V by 8 bases and J by 2 bases, and 13 bases separated the two germline ends. TCRdb's table, derived via immunoSEQ multiplex PCR, lists solely in-frame clones and lacks some. The sample holds roughly 520,000 clones, about 96% seen once. V gene TRBV28 combines with J gene TRBJ2-7; D ambiguous. The clonotype was recovered from a woman in her 30s in good health. The sequencing input was naive CD4+ T cells sorted from blood. Subset indicated: CD45RA+ positively selected. CDR3: CASALFVPYEQYF. CDR3 nucleotide sequence: TGTGCCAGCGCCCTTTTCGTCCCCTACGAGCAGTACTTC.